The 26 T cell receptor beta chains below come from one sample, sequenced in a study of OX40 agonist ivuxolimab in advanced cancers. The protocol was immunoSEQ multiplex PCR, while the TCRdb copy is restricted to in-frame clones and leaves out a portion. The sample has about 70,000 clones; 80% to 85% are singletons. The material sequenced was CD4+ or CD8+ T cells sorted from blood, taken in a trial of the OX40 agonist ivuxolimab. The origin of the receptors is an adult with an advanced solid tumor such as melanoma, head and neck, liver or kidney cancer.

This chain uses TRBV7-9 with TRBJ1-2; D remains unclear. Germline V gene sequence: CDR1 SEHNR, CDR2 FQNEAQ (reference sequence). Deletions cut 6 bases from V and 4 bases from J, with 9 bases between. The CDR3 is 12 amino acids. CDR3 DNA sequence: TGTGCCAGCAGTTGGGATTCCTATGGCTACACCTTC. Its protein product is CASSWDSYGYTF.

This clone was observed once. J is TRBJ2-1 and V is TRBV5-1, with D possibly TRBD1 on 6 matching bases. CDR1 and CDR2 (germline): SGHRS, YFSETQ. The V end was cut by 4 bases, the J end by 4 bases, with 12 bases between. The CDR3 contains 14 residues. The CDR3 reads CASSGGQTYNEQFF. CDR3 DNA: TGCGCCAGCAGCGGAGGACAGACTTACAATGAGCAGTTCTTC. The full variable domain, in which reference TRBV5-1 and TRBJ2-1 provide the parts outside the CDR3, is KAGVTQTPRYLIKTRGQQVTLSCSPISGHRSVSWYQQTPGQGLQFLFEYFSETQRNKGNFPGRFSGRQFSNSRSEMNVSTLELGDSALYLCASSGGQTYNEQFFGPGTRLTVL.

This rearrangement joins TRBV9 to TRBJ1-2; TRBD1 is a possible D gene (5 bases). The germline CDR1 and CDR2 sequences are SGDLS and YYNGEE. V shed 5 bases and J shed 4 bases, with 6 bases lying between them. The CDR3 is made up of 11 amino acids. The CDR3 DNA reads as TGTGCCAGCAGGGGACTCTATGGCTACACCTTC. It specifies CASRGLYGYTF.

The rearrangement links TRBV19 to TRBJ1-2; a possible D gene is TRBD1 (5 bases). The CDR3 is 17 amino acids. V was pared by 5 bases and J by 4 bases, with 23 bases between. Germline V lookup: CDR1 LNHDA, CDR2 SQIVND (reference sequence). In nucleotides, the CDR3 is TGTGCCAGTAGTCTTCCGGCGGGGCGCTTCGGCCGCTATGGCTACACCTTC. This gives the protein CASSLPAGRFGRYGYTF. The full variable domain, its missing parts supplied by reference TRBV19 and TRBJ1-2, is DGGITQSPKYLFRKEGQNVTLSCEQNLNHDAMYWYRQDPGQGLRLIYYSQIVNDFQKGDIAEGYSVSREKKESFPLTVTSAQKNPTAFYLCASSLPAGRFGRYGYTFGSGTRLTVV.

V is TRBV4-1 and J is TRBJ2-1; no clear D gene. The CDR3 covers 15 residues. V lost 3 bases to trimming and J lost 0 bases, with 9 bases between them. Germline V gene data show CDR1 as MGHRA and CDR2 as YSYEKL. CDR3 DNA sequence: TGCGCCAGCAGCCATATAGACAACTCCTACAATGAGCAGTTCTTC. Its protein product is CASSHIDNSYNEQFF.

Only one count was recorded for this clone. The rearrangement uses TRBV10-3 and TRBJ1-1; 7 nucleotides line up with TRBD1. Trimming at V came to 6 bases and at J to 3 bases, leaving 4 bases not matched to a gene. Germline assignment: CDR1 ENHRY and CDR2 SYGVKD. The CDR3 sequence is 13 residues long. The CDR3 loop reads CAIRVDRDTEAFF. Here the CDR3 DNA reads TGTGCCATCAGGGTAGACAGGGACACTGAAGCTTTCTTT.

This clone was counted a few times. The gene calls are TRBV6-1 and TRBJ1-5, with 9 bases lining up with TRBD1. This CDR3 contains 14 residues. Germline V gene data show CDR1 as MNHNS and CDR2 as SASEGT. J gave up 7 bases and V 7 bases, and 8 bases lay outside the gene matches. For the CDR3, the DNA is TGTGCCAGCAAGGCGACAGGGGGGAACCAGCCCCAGCATTTT. The encoded protein is CASKATGGNQPQHF.

V gene TRBV4-1 combines with J gene TRBJ2-2; 8 nucleotides align to TRBD1. Per germline, CDR1 MGHRA and CDR2 YSYEKL. The CDR3 has 16 residues. V trimming: 2 bases; J trimming: 2 bases; junction bases outside the gene matches: 4. CDR3 residues: CASSQPGTGNTGELFF. CDR3 sequence (DNA): TGCGCCAGCAGCCAACCCGGGACAGGAAACACCGGGGAGCTGTTTTTT.

Here the CDR3 reads CASQAGTYNEQFF. CDR3 in DNA: TGTGCCAGCCAAGCGGGGACCTACAATGAGCAGTTCTTC. The chain uses TRBV27 and TRBJ2-1, with TRBD2 matching 7 bases. Germline trimming cut 8 bases from V and 2 bases from J; bases unmatched to any gene: 3. CDR1 and CDR2 from the germline V gene are MNHEY and SMNVEV (reference sequence). The length of the CDR3 is 13 residues.

This chain joins TRBV6-5 and TRBJ1-1; D is possibly TRBD1 (5 bases). Germline CDR1 reads MNHEY; CDR2 reads SVGAGI. V was cut by 5 bases and J by 0 bases, with 13 bases left in between. There are 15 residues in the CDR3. CDR3 protein: CASSPTSTVNTEAFF. In DNA form, the CDR3 reads TGTGCCAGCAGTCCAACCTCGACAGTGAACACTGAAGCTTTCTTT.

The chain combines TRBV6-6 with TRBJ1-2; TRBD1 might be the D (5 bases). Per germline, CDR1 MNHNY and CDR2 SVGAGI (reference sequence). V shed 8 bases and J shed 6 bases, with 13 bases lying between them. The CDR3 extends over 12 amino acids. CDR3 nucleotide sequence: TGTGCCAGCGGAGGCAGGGTAAATGGCTACACCTTC. Its protein is CASGGRVNGYTF.

J is TRBJ2-2 and V is TRBV7-8; D gene uncertain. V dropped 3 bases and J dropped 1 base, with 9 bases sitting between them. Germline V CDR1 and CDR2: SGHVS, FQNEAQ. The CDR3 has 15 residues. CDR3 in amino acids: CASSFSTLNTGELFF. DNA for the CDR3: TGTGCCAGCAGCTTTAGTACCTTGAACACCGGGGAGCTGTTTTTT.

The V gene is TRBV7-2, the J gene TRBJ2-5; D gene ambiguous. V lost 5 bases, J lost 1 base, and 11 bases lay in between. This CDR3 has 14 amino acids. The germline gives CDR1 SGHTA, CDR2 FQGNSA. For the CDR3, the DNA is TGTGCCAGCAGCCCCCGTAAGGCCCAAGAGACCCAGTACTTC. As protein: CASSPRKAQETQYF.

The chain links TRBV2 to TRBJ2-5, with a tentative D call TRBD1 (6 bases). The CDR3 covers 13 residues. V lost 8 bases to trimming and J lost 4 bases, with 14 bases between them. Looked up from germline, CDR1 is SNHLY and CDR2 is FYNNEI. The DNA for the CDR3 is TGTGCCAGCCACGGACAGTCGCGAGAGACCCAGTACTTC. Residues: CASHGQSRETQYF.

This clone was seen a single time. This sequence joins TRBV29-1 and TRBJ2-7; the D gene is possibly TRBD2 (5 bases). CDR1 is SQVTM, CDR2 ANQGSEA, per germline. The CDR3 sequence is 14 residues long. The germline V and J ends were trimmed by 5 bases and 5 bases, with 19 bases remaining between them. The CDR3 sequence: CSVILLHRGNEQYF. In DNA form, the CDR3 reads TGCAGCGTTATACTCCTCCACCGAGGGAACGAGCAGTACTTC.

The V call is TRBV7-2, the J call TRBJ1-5; unclear D gene. The CDR3 is 17 amino acids. V was pared by 1 base and J by 0 bases, with 13 bases between. Germline CDR1 SGHTA, CDR2 FQGNSA. CDR3 nucleotides: TGTGCCAGCAGCTTAGTGGGCGTGCCGAATAGCAATCAGCCCCAGCATTTT. Translation: CASSLVGVPNSNQPQHF. Using reference TRBV7-2 and TRBJ1-5 for the parts outside the CDR3, the full variable domain is GAGVSQSPSNKVTEKGKDVELRCDPISGHTALYWYRQSLGQGLEFLIYFQGNSAPDKSGLPSDRFSAERTGGSVSTLTIQRTQQEDSAVYLCASSLVGVPNSNQPQHFGDGTRLSIL.

The chain couples TRBV7-3 to TRBJ2-1; D not resolved. Germline CDR1 SGHTA, CDR2 FQGTGA. V lost 0 bases to trimming and J lost 6 bases, with 9 bases between them. The CDR3 contains 14 residues. The CDR3 DNA is TGTGCCAGCAGCTTAACGGTTAGCCCCAATGAGCAGTTCTTC. It codes for CASSLTVSPNEQFF.

This rearrangement joins TRBV2 to TRBJ2-3, with D tentatively TRBD1 or TRBD2 (5 bases each). This CDR3 has 15 amino acids. Germline V gives CDR1 SNHLY, CDR2 FYNNEI. Deletions cut 6 bases from V and 5 bases from J, with 18 bases between. The CDR3 spells CASSVEGRPGDTQYF. DNA of the CDR3: TGTGCCAGCAGCGTTGAGGGACGCCCGGGAGATACGCAGTATTTT.

The rearrangement uses TRBV29-1 and TRBJ1-1; D is ambiguous. Germline lookup yields CDR1 SQVTM and CDR2 ANQGSEA. The ends were cut back, 5 bases at V and 3 bases at J, with 13 bases in the middle. The CDR3 extends over 13 amino acids. CDR3 bases: TGCAGCGTTAAAATATCATGGGACACTGAAGCTTTCTTT. Translated, it gives CSVKISWDTEAFF.

The V gene is TRBV19, the J gene TRBJ1-1; D unresolved. Trimming removed 5 bases at V and 6 bases at J, with 19 bases between. CDR1 and CDR2 from the germline V gene are LNHDA and SQIVND (reference sequence). The CDR3 has 15 residues. The CDR3 reads CASSARTLGRAEAFF. CDR3 nucleotides: TGTGCCAGTAGTGCCCGGACCTTGGGGAGAGCTGAAGCTTTCTTT.

This rearrangement joins TRBV10-3 to TRBJ2-5, with 8 bases aligning to TRBD1. Trimming removed 4 bases from V and 0 bases from J; junction bases left unmatched: 16. This CDR3 spans 19 amino acids. CDR1 and CDR2 from the germline V gene are ENHRY and SYGVKD. In nucleotides, the CDR3 is TGTGCCATCAGTGCTCCCTCGACAGGGGATGATGAGTACCAAGAGACCCAGTACTTC. It is translated as CAISAPSTGDDEYQETQYF.

J is TRBJ2-7 and V is TRBV11-3, with TRBD1 matching 9 bases. CDR3 size: 18 residues. Germline lookup yields CDR1 SGHNT and CDR2 YENEEA. Trimming cost V 5 bases and J 0 bases; bases outside gene matches: 14. CDR3 loop: CASSPWRSGTGNSYEQYF. The CDR3 bases are TGTGCCAGCAGCCCTTGGAGGTCCGGGACAGGGAACTCCTACGAGCAGTACTTC. Using reference TRBV11-3 and TRBJ2-7 for the parts outside the CDR3, the full variable domain is EAGVVQSPRYKIIEKKQPVAFWCNPISGHNTLYWYLQNLGQGPELLIRYENEEAVDDSQLPKDRFSAERLKGVDSTLKIQPAELGDSAVYLCASSPWRSGTGNSYEQYFGPGTRLTVT.

The CDR3 DNA sequence: TGTGCCAGCAGATCGGACAGACCTCGAGTGCAGTTCTTC. Amino acids: CASRSDRPRVQFF. The chain combines TRBV6-5 with TRBJ2-1; D might be TRBD1 (6 bases). Germline CDR1 MNHEY, CDR2 SVGAGI. The CDR3 consists of 13 residues. Deletions cut 6 bases from V and 12 bases from J, with 18 bases between.

The chain uses TRBV10-3 and TRBJ2-1, with 12 bases lining up with TRBD2. The V gene's germline CDR1 is ENHRY and CDR2 SYGVKD. The V and J ends lost 1 base and 7 bases, in that order; junction bases with no gene match: 8. The CDR3 totals 17 residues. DNA for the CDR3: TGTGCCATCAGTGAGTGGTCTAGCGGGAGGGGTGGGAATGAGCAGTTCTTC. It encodes CAISEWSSGRGGNEQFF.

The chain is built from TRBV7-9 and TRBJ1-5, with TRBD1 as a possible D gene (5 bases). The CDR3 totals 12 residues. CDR1 is SEHNR, CDR2 FQNEAQ, per germline (reference sequence). Trimming cost V 8 bases and J 4 bases, with 9 bases left between them. The CDR3 DNA reads as TGTGCCAGCGACAGCGTTAATCAGCCCCAGCATTTT. Encoded protein: CASDSVNQPQHF.

The chain couples TRBV11-2 to TRBJ1-1; 8 nucleotides align to TRBD1. After removal of 6 bases from V and 7 bases from J, the junction contained 10 bases not matched to a gene. This CDR3 spans 14 amino acids. CDR1 is SGHAT and CDR2 is FQNNGV in the germline V gene. As DNA, the CDR3 is TGTGCCAGCAGTTACACACCGGGACAGGTTGAAGCTTTCTTT. Translated, it gives CASSYTPGQVEAFF.